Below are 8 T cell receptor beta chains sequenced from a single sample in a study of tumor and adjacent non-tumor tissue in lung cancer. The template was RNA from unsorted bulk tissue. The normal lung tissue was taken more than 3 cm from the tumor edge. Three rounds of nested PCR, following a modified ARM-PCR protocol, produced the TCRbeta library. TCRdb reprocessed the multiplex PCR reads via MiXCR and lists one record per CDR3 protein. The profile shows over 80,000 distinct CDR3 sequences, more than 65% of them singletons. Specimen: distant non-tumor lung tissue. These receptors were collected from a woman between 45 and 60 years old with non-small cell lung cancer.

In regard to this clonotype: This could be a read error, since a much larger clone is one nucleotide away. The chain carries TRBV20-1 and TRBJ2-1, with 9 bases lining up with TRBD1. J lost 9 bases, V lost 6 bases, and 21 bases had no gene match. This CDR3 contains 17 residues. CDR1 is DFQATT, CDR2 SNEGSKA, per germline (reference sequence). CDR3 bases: TGCAGTGCCGACCCGGGACAGGGCTCAGGGTTTCTTGGTGAGCAGTTCTTC. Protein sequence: CSADPGQGSGFLGEQFF.

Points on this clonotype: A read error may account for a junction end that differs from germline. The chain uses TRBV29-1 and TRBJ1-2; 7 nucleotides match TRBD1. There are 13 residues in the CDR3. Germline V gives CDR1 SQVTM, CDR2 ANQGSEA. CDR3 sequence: CSVKEQGRYGYTF. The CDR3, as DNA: TGCAGCGTGAAGGAACAGGGGAGATATGGCTATACCTTC.

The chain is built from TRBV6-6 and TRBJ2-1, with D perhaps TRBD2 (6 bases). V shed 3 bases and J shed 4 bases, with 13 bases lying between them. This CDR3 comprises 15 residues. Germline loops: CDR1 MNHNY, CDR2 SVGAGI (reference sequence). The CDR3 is CASSYDLARYNEQFF. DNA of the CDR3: TGTGCCAGCAGTTATGATCTAGCGAGGTACAATGAGCAGTTCTTC.

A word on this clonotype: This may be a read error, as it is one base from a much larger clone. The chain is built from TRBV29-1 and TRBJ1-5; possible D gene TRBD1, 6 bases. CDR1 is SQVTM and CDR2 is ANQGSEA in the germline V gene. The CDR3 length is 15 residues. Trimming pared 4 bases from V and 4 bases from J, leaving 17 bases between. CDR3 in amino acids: CSVGLGRGGNQPQHF. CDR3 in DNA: TGCAGCGTTGGATTAGGTCGAGGGGGAAATCAGCCCCAGCATTTT.

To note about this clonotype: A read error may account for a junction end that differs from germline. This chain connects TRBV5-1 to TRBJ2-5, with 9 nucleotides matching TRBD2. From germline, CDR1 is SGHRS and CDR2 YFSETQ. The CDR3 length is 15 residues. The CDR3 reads CASSVVPSGTETQYF. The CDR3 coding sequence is TGTGCCAGCAGCGTGGTTCCTAGCGGGACAGAGACCCAGTACTTC.

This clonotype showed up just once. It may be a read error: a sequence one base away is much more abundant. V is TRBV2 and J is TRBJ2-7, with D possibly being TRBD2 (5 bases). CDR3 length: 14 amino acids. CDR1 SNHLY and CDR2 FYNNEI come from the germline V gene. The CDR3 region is CASSEDSYSYKQYF. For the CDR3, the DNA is TGTGCCAGCAGTGAGGACTCCTACTCCTACAAGCAGTACTTC. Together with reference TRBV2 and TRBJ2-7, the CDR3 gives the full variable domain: EPEVTQTPSHQVTQMGQEVILRCVPISNHLYFYWYRQILGQKVEFLVSFYNNEISEKSEIFDDQFSVERPDGSNFTLKIRSTKLEDSAMYFCASSEDSYSYKQYFGPGTRLTVT.

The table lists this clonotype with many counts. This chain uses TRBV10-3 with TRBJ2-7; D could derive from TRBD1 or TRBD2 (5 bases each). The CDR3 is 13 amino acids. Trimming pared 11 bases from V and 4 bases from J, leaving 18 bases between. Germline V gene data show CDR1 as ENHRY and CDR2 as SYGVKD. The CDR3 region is CASEGTDGYEQYF. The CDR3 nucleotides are TGTGCCTCTGAGGGGACGGACGGGTACGAGCAGTACTTC.

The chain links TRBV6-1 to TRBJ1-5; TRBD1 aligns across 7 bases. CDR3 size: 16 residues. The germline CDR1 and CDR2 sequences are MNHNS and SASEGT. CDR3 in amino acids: CVSSHVLTGNNQPQHF. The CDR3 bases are TGTGTTAGCAGTCACGTACTGACAGGGAACAATCAGCCCCAGCATTTT.